This T cell receptor beta chain came from a study of cytomegalovirus exposure and HLA in healthy donors. Primers included in the PCR were 60 Vbeta and 13 Jbeta primers. The protocol was immunoSEQ multiplex PCR, while the TCRdb copy is restricted to in-frame clones and leaves out a portion. The repertoire consists of roughly 150,000 clones, with over 75% occurring once and the leading ten covering around 2.6%. Sequencing was carried out using PBMCs. The TCR was taken from a male donor in good health and CMV-seronegative.

The CDR3 nucleotides read TGCGCCAGCAGCCACACCGGGACAGGGGAAGCTTTCTTT. Protein product: CASSHTGTGEAFF. The rearrangement uses TRBV4-3 and TRBJ1-1; 9 bases align to TRBD1. Germline loops: CDR1 LGHNA, CDR2 YSLEER. V lost 3 bases and J lost 8; bases outside the gene matches: 4. The CDR3 consists of 13 residues.